These 26 T cell receptor beta chains came from one sample sequenced in a study of blood T cell repertoires in COVID-19. The data were produced by immunoSEQ multiplex PCR, yet TCRdb's version contains in-frame clones alone and is incomplete. Of about 150,000 clones detected, around 82% appear once; the ten largest clones hold about 4%. The source material was peripheral blood. The receptors originated from a man between 60 and 75 years old with acute or convalescent COVID-19.

V and J are TRBV27 and TRBJ2-1, with D perhaps TRBD2 (5 bases). Trimming removed 3 bases at V and 7 bases at J, with 10 bases between. The germline CDR1 and CDR2 sequences are MNHEY and SMNVEV (reference sequence). This CDR3 comprises 13 residues. The CDR3 loop reads CASSFGMGNEQFF. CDR3 nucleotides: TGTGCCAGCAGTTTCGGGATGGGGAATGAGCAGTTCTTC.

The chain uses TRBV2 and TRBJ1-3; no firm D call. This CDR3 is 15 amino acids long. The V gene lost 6 bases and the J gene lost 0 bases, with 12 bases spanning the gap. The germline gives CDR1 SNHLY, CDR2 FYNNEI. In DNA, the CDR3 is TGTGCCAGCAGGAGATCACAGAGCTCTGGAAACACCATATATTTT. Translated, it gives CASRRSQSSGNTIYF.

The gene calls are TRBV19 and TRBJ1-6; 9 positions match TRBD1. Trimming at V came to 6 bases and at J to 9 bases, leaving 6 bases not matched to a gene. CDR3 size: 14 residues. Germline assignment: CDR1 LNHDA and CDR2 SQIVND (reference sequence). The CDR3 DNA reads as TGTGCCAGTAGGCGGACAGGGGAAAGTTCACCCCTCCACTTT. Its protein is CASRRTGESSPLHF. Based on the CDR3 plus reference TRBV19 and TRBJ1-6, the full variable domain is DGGITQSPKYLFRKEGQNVTLSCEQNLNHDAMYWYRQDPGQGLRLIYYSQIVNDFQKGDIAEGYSVSREKKESFPLTVTSAQKNPTAFYLCASRRTGESSPLHFGNGTRLTVT.

J is TRBJ2-3 and V is TRBV27, with D possibly being TRBD2 (5 bases). In germline, CDR1 is MNHEY, CDR2 SMNVEV (reference sequence). The CDR3 has 14 amino acids. The V end was cut by 2 bases, the J end by 4 bases, with 10 bases between. The chain's CDR3 is CASSLRGTPDTQYF. The DNA for the CDR3 is TGTGCCAGCAGTTTACGGGGAACCCCAGATACGCAGTATTTT.

The J gene is TRBJ2-7, the V gene TRBV6-1, with D possibly being TRBD2 (6 bases). There are 15 residues in the CDR3. Trimming pared 1 base from V and 6 bases from J, leaving 16 bases between. In germline, CDR1 is MNHNS, CDR2 SASEGT. Here the CDR3 reads CASSEVSGRGGEQYF. The CDR3 nucleotides read TGTGCCAGCAGTGAAGTTTCCGGGAGAGGAGGCGAGCAGTACTTC.

The CDR3 reads CASSQEGRGAGNTIYF. CDR3 in DNA: TGCGCCAGCAGCCAAGAGGGCAGGGGGGCGGGAAACACCATATATTTT. The chain couples TRBV4-1 to TRBJ1-3, with TRBD1 matching over 7 bases. V shed 0 bases, J shed 4 bases, and the junction held 6 bases outside the gene matches. The CDR3 loop spans 16 amino acids. CDR1 MGHRA and CDR2 YSYEKL come from the germline V gene.

CDR3 bases: TGTGCCTGGAGTGTATCGCGACATTACACCTTC. It is translated as CAWSVSRHYTF. V usage is TRBV30 and J usage is TRBJ1-2; D uncertain. V dropped 0 bases and J dropped 11 bases, with 10 bases sitting between them. CDR1 is GTSNPN, CDR2 SVGIG, per germline (reference sequence). This CDR3 is built from 11 residues.

This clone was found many times. The rearrangement uses TRBV6-1 and TRBJ2-7; no clear D. The CDR3 has 13 amino acids. Looked up from germline, CDR1 is MNHNS and CDR2 is SASEGT. The V and J ends lost 3 bases and 4 bases respectively, with 10 bases between them. DNA of the CDR3: TGTGCCAGCAGTGATACTATCCAATACGAGCAGTACTTC. It translates to CASSDTIQYEQYF.

The rearrangement links TRBV30 to TRBJ1-2; 7 bases match TRBD1. CDR3 length: 13 amino acids. V lost 3 bases to trimming and J lost 2 bases; unmatched junction nucleotides: 3. The germline V gene encodes CDR1 GTSNPN and CDR2 SVGIG (reference sequence). Here the CDR3 DNA reads TGTGCCTGGAGGGAGACAGGGAACTATGGCTACACCTTC. This encodes CAWRETGNYGYTF.

The gene calls are TRBV5-4 and TRBJ2-2; 9 bases match TRBD1. Per germline, CDR1 SGHNT and CDR2 YYREEE (reference sequence). J lost 6 bases, V lost 4 bases, and 10 bases had no gene match. This CDR3 region has 16 residues. CDR3 residues: CASSTGQGFQSGELFF. CDR3 sequence (DNA): TGTGCCAGCAGCACGGGACAGGGTTTTCAGTCCGGGGAGCTGTTTTTT.

The chain uses TRBV11-2 and TRBJ1-5, with 8 bases lining up with TRBD1. Losses at the gene ends were 1 base for V and 6 bases for J; bases not matched to a gene: 5. Germline V CDR1 and CDR2: SGHAT, FQNNGV. This CDR3 comprises 15 residues. The CDR3 sequence: CASSLGRGPGQPQHF. DNA for the CDR3: TGTGCCAGCAGCTTAGGCAGGGGGCCCGGTCAGCCCCAGCATTTT.

The chain uses TRBV15 and TRBJ2-5; D is perhaps TRBD2 (6 bases). The germline gives CDR1 LNHNV, CDR2 YYDKDF (reference sequence). V was clipped by 3 bases and J by 4 bases, with 12 bases between them. CDR3 size: 14 residues. The CDR3 spells CATSSRKGGETQYF. The CDR3 region has the DNA TGTGCCACCAGCAGCCGGAAGGGAGGAGAGACCCAGTACTTC.

V usage is TRBV3-1 (or the pseudogene TRBV3-2) and J usage is TRBJ2-1, with D possibly TRBD1 on 6 matching bases. The germline CDR1 and CDR2 sequences are LGHDT and YNNKEL (reference sequence). CDR3 length: 12 amino acids. The V gene lost 8 bases and the J gene lost 15 bases, with 20 bases spanning the gap. This CDR3 is CASAETGTYLFF. The CDR3 coding sequence is TGTGCCAGCGCCGAGACCGGGACATATTTGTTCTTC.

This clone was counted once. The V call is TRBV19, the J call TRBJ1-5, with TRBD1 matching 8 bases. Germline V gene lookup returns CDR1 LNHDA and CDR2 SQIVND (reference sequence). The CDR3 is 13 residues long. V trimming: 10 bases; J trimming: 2 bases; junction bases outside the gene matches: 4. The CDR3 sequence is CATKDRGNQPQHF. CDR3 DNA sequence: TGTGCCACTAAGGACAGGGGCAATCAGCCCCAGCATTTT.

In DNA form, the CDR3 reads TGTGCCTGGAGTTTCCCGAAAGGGGACAATAACTATGGCTACACCTTC. Amino acid sequence: CAWSFPKGDNNYGYTF. The chain carries TRBV30 and TRBJ1-2; TRBD1 is a possible D gene (6 bases). Germline lookup yields CDR1 GTSNPN and CDR2 SVGIG (reference sequence). V gave up 2 bases and J gave up 1 base, with 17 bases separating them. This CDR3 region has 16 residues.

The chain links TRBV5-6 to TRBJ1-2, with 8 nucleotides matching TRBD1. The length of the CDR3 is 16 residues. Germline CDR1 is SGHDT and CDR2 is YYEEEE. The V segment lost 2 bases and the J segment 0 bases; nucleotides outside the gene matches: 6. CDR3 residues: CASSFYRTGPNYGYTF. As DNA, the CDR3 is TGTGCCAGCAGCTTTTACAGGACAGGGCCTAACTATGGCTACACCTTC.

V and J are TRBV13 and TRBJ2-5; tentatively, D is TRBD1 (5 bases). Germline lookup yields CDR1 PRHDT and CDR2 FYEKMQ (reference sequence). The ends were cut back, 0 bases at V and 1 base at J, with 12 bases in the middle. This CDR3 has 16 amino acids. The CDR3 coding sequence is TGTGCCAGCAGCTTAGGACAGGAGTTTGGCCAAGAGACCCAGTACTTC. Its translation: CASSLGQEFGQETQYF.

The gene calls are TRBV19 and TRBJ2-7, with 9 bases lining up with TRBD1. The CDR3 runs to 14 residues. Germline V gene data show CDR1 as LNHDA and CDR2 as SQIVND (reference sequence). Trimming removed 4 bases from V and 3 bases from J; junction bases left unmatched: 4. This CDR3 is CASSTDRGGYEQYF. The CDR3 bases are TGTGCCAGTAGTACGGACAGGGGAGGCTACGAGCAGTACTTC.

This clone was counted only a few times. The chain's CDR3 is CASSQTTRVNTDTQYF. The CDR3 DNA reads TGTGCCAGCAGCCAAACTACTAGGGTGAACACAGATACGCAGTATTTT. This chain uses TRBV9 with TRBJ2-3, with D tentatively TRBD2 (5 bases). The CDR3 loop spans 16 amino acids. V was pared by 4 bases and J by 2 bases, with 17 bases between. Germline lookup yields CDR1 SGDLS and CDR2 YYNGEE.

CDR3 residues: CASSLKGVGQYF. CDR3 in DNA: TGTGCCAGCAGTTTAAAGGGGGTCGGGCAGTACTTC. The chain combines TRBV28 with TRBJ2-7; D possibly corresponds to TRBD1 (6 bases). The germline V and J ends were trimmed by 2 bases and 9 bases, with 11 bases remaining between them. The V gene's germline CDR1 is MDHEN and CDR2 SYDVKM. This CDR3 comprises 12 residues. The full variable domain, completed using reference TRBV28 and TRBJ2-7, is DVKVTQSSRYLVKRTGEKVFLECVQDMDHENMFWYRQDPGLGLRLIYFSYDVKMKEKGDIPEGYSVSREKKERFSLILESASTNQTSMYLCASSLKGVGQYFGPGTRLTVT.

This clone is termed medium-sized. V usage is TRBV24-1 and J usage is TRBJ1-5; D gene ambiguous. The germline V gene has CDR1 KGHDR and CDR2 SFDVKD. The V gene lost 7 bases and the J gene lost 9 bases, with 18 bases spanning the gap. This CDR3 contains 14 residues. CDR3 DNA: TGTGCCACCAGCGGAGGACCTAAAAAAGGGCCCCAGCATTTT. Encoded protein: CATSGGPKKGPQHF.

This chain links TRBV6-2 or TRBV6-3 with TRBJ1-5; the D gene is possibly TRBD1 (6 bases). Germline assignment: CDR1 MNHEY and CDR2 SVGEGT. V was clipped by 2 bases and J by 7 bases, with 12 bases between them. The CDR3 spans 14 residues. The CDR3 DNA reads as TGTGCCAGCAGTTACGCTGGGGGCAGACAGCCCCAGCATTTT. As protein: CASSYAGGRQPQHF.

The chain carries TRBV9 and TRBJ2-5, with TRBD1 matching 8 bases. J was trimmed by 4 bases and V by 0 bases; bases with no gene match: 5. The germline V gene has CDR1 SGDLS and CDR2 YYNGEE. The CDR3 contains 15 residues. CDR3 sequence: CASSVGAGGVETQYF. The CDR3 coding sequence is TGTGCCAGCAGCGTAGGGGCAGGGGGCGTAGAGACCCAGTACTTC.

The rearrangement uses TRBV28 and TRBJ2-1; 9 bases match TRBD2. CDR1 is MDHEN, CDR2 SYDVKM, per germline. Trimming at V came to 3 bases and at J to 0 bases, leaving 9 bases not matched to a gene. This CDR3 spans 18 amino acids. CDR3: CASSFLIGTSNSYNEQFF. The CDR3 region has the DNA TGTGCCAGCAGTTTCCTCATTGGGACTAGCAACTCCTACAATGAGCAGTTCTTC.

V gene TRBV19 combines with J gene TRBJ1-5; 7 nucleotides align to TRBD1. The germline CDR1 and CDR2 sequences are LNHDA and SQIVND (reference sequence). V was pared by 6 bases and J by 0 bases, with 5 bases of the junction left unmatched. This CDR3 is 15 amino acids long. The CDR3 nucleotides are TGTGCCAGTAGGGGCGGGACAGCTAGCAATCAGCCCCAGCATTTT. It codes for CASRGGTASNQPQHF.

The chain combines TRBV5-1 with TRBJ2-5; D may be TRBD2 (5 bases). The CDR3 has 13 amino acids. Germline V lookup: CDR1 SGHRS, CDR2 YFSETQ. Trimming cost V 0 bases and J 4 bases, with 7 bases left between them. As DNA, the CDR3 is TGCGCCAGCAGCTTGGCGGGGAGAGAGACCCAGTACTTC. Its translation is CASSLAGRETQYF.